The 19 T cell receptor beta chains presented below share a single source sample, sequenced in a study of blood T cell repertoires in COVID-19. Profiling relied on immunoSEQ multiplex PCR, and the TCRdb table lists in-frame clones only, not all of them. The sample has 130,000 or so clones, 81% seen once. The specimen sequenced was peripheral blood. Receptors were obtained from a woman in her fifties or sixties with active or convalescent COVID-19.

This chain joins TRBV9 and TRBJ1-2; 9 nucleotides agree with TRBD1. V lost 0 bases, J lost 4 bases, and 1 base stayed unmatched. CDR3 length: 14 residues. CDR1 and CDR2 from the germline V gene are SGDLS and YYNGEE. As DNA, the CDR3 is TGTGCCAGCAGCGTAGCGGACAGGGGCTATGGCTACACCTTC. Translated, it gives CASSVADRGYGYTF.

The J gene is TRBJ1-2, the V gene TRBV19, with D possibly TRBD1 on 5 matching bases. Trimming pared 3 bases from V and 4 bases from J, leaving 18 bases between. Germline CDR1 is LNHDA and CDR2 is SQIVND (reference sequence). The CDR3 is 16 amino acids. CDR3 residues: CASSIAPTAGSYGYTF. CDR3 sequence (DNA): TGTGCCAGTAGTATTGCCCCGACAGCCGGGTCCTATGGCTACACCTTC.

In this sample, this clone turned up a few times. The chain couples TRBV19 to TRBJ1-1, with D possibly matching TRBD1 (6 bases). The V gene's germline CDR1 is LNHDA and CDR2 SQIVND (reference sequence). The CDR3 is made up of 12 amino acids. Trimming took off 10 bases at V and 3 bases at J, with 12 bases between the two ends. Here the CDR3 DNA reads TGTGCCAACCAGAGGGGGTACACTGAAGCTTTCTTT. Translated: CANQRGYTEAFF.

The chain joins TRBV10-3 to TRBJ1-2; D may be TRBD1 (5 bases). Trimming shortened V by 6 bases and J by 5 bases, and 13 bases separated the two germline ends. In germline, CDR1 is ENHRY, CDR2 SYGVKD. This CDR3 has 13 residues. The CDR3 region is CAIRLDRSYGYTF. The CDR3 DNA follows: TGTGCCATCAGGCTCGACAGATCATATGGCTACACCTTC.

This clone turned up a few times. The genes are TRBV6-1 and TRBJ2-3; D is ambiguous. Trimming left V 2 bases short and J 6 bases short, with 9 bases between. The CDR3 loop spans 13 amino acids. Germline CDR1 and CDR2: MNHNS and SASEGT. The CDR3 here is CASSESYLDTQYF. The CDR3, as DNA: TGTGCCAGCAGTGAATCCTATTTGGATACGCAGTATTTT.

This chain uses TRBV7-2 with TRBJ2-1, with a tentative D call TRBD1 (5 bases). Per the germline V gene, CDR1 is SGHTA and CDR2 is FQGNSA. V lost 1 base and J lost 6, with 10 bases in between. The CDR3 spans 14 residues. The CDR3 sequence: CASSLGSGFNEQFF. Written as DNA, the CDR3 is TGTGCCAGCAGCTTAGGATCAGGGTTCAATGAGCAGTTCTTC.

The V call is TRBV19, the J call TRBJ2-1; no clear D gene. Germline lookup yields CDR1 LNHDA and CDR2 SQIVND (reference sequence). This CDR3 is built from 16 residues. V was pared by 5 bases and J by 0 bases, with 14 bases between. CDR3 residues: CASSPSAGSSYNEQFF. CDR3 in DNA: TGTGCCAGTAGTCCCTCGGCAGGAAGCTCCTACAATGAGCAGTTCTTC. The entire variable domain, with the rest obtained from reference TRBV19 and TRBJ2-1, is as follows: DGGITQSPKYLFRKEGQNVTLSCEQNLNHDAMYWYRQDPGQGLRLIYYSQIVNDFQKGDIAEGYSVSREKKESFPLTVTSAQKNPTAFYLCASSPSAGSSYNEQFFGPGTRLTVL.

The CDR3 sequence: CASSQARDSSYEQYF. CDR3 sequence (DNA): TGTGCCAGCAGCCAAGCCCGGGACAGCTCCTACGAGCAGTACTTC. The chain links TRBV3-1 (or the pseudogene TRBV3-2) to TRBJ2-7, with 7 positions matching TRBD1. The J segment lost 0 bases and the V segment lost 1 base, leaving 3 bases of the junction unmatched. Germline V gene lookup returns CDR1 LGHDT and CDR2 YNNKEL (reference sequence). The CDR3 is 15 amino acids.

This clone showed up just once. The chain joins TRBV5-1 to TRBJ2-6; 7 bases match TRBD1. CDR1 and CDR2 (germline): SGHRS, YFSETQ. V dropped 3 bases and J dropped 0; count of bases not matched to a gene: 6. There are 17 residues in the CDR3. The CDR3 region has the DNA TGCGCCAGCAGCTGGGAGACAGGGCGCTCTGGGGCCAACGTCCTGACTTTC. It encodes CASSWETGRSGANVLTF. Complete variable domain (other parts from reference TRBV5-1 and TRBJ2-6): KAGVTQTPRYLIKTRGQQVTLSCSPISGHRSVSWYQQTPGQGLQFLFEYFSETQRNKGNFPGRFSGRQFSNSRSEMNVSTLELGDSALYLCASSWETGRSGANVLTFGAGSRLTVL.

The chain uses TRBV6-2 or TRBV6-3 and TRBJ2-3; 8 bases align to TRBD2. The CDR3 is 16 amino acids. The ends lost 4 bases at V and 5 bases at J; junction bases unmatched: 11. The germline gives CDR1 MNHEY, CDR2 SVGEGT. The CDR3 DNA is TGTGCCAGCAGTTGGGGACTAGTGTCGGCAGGAGATACGCAGTATTTT. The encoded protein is CASSWGLVSAGDTQYF.

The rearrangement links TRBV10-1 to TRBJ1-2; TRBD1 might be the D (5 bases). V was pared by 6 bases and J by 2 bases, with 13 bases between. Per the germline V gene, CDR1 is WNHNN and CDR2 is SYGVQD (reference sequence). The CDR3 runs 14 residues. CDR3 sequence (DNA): TGCGCCAGCAGCCCCGGAGGGGCCAACTATGGCTACACCTTC. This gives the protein CASSPGGANYGYTF.

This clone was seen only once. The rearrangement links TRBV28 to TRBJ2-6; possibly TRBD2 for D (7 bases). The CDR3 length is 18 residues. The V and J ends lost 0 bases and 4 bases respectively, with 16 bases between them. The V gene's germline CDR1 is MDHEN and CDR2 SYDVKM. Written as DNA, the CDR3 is TGTGCCAGCAGTTTATGGTCTGGGGGGGGCTCCGGGGCCAACGTCCTGACTTTC. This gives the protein CASSLWSGGGSGANVLTF. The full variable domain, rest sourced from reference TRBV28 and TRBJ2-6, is DVKVTQSSRYLVKRTGEKVFLECVQDMDHENMFWYRQDPGLGLRLIYFSYDVKMKEKGDIPEGYSVSREKKERFSLILESASTNQTSMYLCASSLWSGGGSGANVLTFGAGSRLTVL.

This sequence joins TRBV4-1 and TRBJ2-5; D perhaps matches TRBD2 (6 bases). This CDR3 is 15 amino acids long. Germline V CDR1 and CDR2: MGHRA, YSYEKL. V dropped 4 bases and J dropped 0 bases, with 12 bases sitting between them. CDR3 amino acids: CASSPHPGDQETQYF. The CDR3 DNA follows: TGCGCCAGCAGCCCTCACCCGGGGGACCAAGAGACCCAGTACTTC.

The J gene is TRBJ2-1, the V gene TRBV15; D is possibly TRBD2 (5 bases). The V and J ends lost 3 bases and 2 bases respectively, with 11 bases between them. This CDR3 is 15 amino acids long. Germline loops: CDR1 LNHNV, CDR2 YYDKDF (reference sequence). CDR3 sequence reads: CATSRTRGTYNEQFF. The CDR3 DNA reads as TGTGCCACCAGCAGGACCCGGGGAACCTACAATGAGCAGTTCTTC. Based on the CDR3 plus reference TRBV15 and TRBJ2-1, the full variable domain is DAMVIQNPRYQVTQFGKPVTLSCSQTLNHNVMYWYQQKSSQAPKLLFHYYDKDFNNEADTPDNFQSRRPNTSFCFLDIRSPGLGDTAMYLCATSRTRGTYNEQFFGPGTRLTVL.

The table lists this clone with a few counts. The CDR3 DNA sequence: TGTGCCAGCAGCTTGTTAGCGGGAGGGCAGTACTTC. Protein sequence: CASSLLAGGQYF. The V call is TRBV11-2, the J call TRBJ2-7; 10 bases match TRBD2. Germline V lookup: CDR1 SGHAT, CDR2 FQNNGV. Germline trimming cut 3 bases from V and 9 bases from J; bases unmatched to any gene: 2. CDR3 length equals 12 residues.

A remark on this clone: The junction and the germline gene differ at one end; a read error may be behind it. CDR3: CASSPRTSSHNEQFF. The CDR3 nucleotides are TGTGCCAGCAGCCCCCGGACTAGCTCCCACAATGAGCAGTTCTTC. The chain uses TRBV7-2 and TRBJ2-1; TRBD2 matches at 8 bases. The CDR3 has 15 amino acids. Germline V CDR1 and CDR2: SGHTA, FQGNSA.

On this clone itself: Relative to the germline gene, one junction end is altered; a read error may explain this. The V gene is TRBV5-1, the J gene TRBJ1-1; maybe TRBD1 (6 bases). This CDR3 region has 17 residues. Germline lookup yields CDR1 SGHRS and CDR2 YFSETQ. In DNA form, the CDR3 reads TGCGCCAGCAGGTTGGTTGGGGCGGGGGCTGGAAGCACTGAAGCTTTCTTT. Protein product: CASRLVGAGAGSTEAFF. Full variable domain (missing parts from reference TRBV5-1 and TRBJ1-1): KAGVTQTPRYLIKTRGQQVTLSCSPISGHRSVSWYQQTPGQGLQFLFEYFSETQRNKGNFPGRFSGRQFSNSRSEMNVSTLELGDSALYLCASRLVGAGAGSTEAFFGQGTRLTVV.

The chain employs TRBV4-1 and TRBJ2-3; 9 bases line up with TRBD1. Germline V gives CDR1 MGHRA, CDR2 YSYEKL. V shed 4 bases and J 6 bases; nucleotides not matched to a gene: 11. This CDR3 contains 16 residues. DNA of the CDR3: TGCGCCAGCAGCCCTTACCGGGACAGGGCTGGGGATACGCAGTATTTT. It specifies CASSPYRDRAGDTQYF.

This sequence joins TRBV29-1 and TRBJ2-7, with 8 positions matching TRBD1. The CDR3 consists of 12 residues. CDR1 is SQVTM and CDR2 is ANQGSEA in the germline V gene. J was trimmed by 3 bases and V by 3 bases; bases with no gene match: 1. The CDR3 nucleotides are TGCAGCGTTGACACAGGGGGCTACGAGCAGTACTTC. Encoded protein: CSVDTGGYEQYF.